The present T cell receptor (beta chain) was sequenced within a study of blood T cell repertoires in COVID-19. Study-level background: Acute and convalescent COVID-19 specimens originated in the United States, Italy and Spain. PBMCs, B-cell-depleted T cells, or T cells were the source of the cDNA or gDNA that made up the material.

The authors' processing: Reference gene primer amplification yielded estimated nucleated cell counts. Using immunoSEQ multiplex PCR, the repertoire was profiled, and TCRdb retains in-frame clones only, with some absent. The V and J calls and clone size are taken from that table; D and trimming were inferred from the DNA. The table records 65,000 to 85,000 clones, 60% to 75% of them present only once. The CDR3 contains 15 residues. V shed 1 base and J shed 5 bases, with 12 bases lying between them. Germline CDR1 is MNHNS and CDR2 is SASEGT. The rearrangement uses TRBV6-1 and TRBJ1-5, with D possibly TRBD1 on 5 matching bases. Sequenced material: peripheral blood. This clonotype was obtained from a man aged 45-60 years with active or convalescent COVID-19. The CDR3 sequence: CASSEGRGIYQPQHF. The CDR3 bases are TGTGCCAGCAGTGAAGGGAGGGGAATTTATCAGCCCCAGCATTTT.